This TCR beta chain stems from a study of blood T cell repertoires in COVID-19. Germline-derived CDR1 and CDR2 are LNHDA and SQIVND (reference sequence). Trimming removed 4 bases from V and 5 bases from J; junction bases left unmatched: 12. The CDR3 is 17 amino acids. Per the authors' pipeline: The assay estimated nucleated cells by amplifying reference gene primers. The assay was immunoSEQ multiplex PCR, and TCRdb's table has in-frame clones only and misses some. The V and J calls and clone size are taken from that table; D and trimming were inferred from the DNA. The sample holds around 100,000 clones; approximately 90% are singletons and the top ten take 2% to 2.5%.

Material: peripheral blood. The TCR comes from a man aged 50-60 years with active COVID-19. J is TRBJ1-2 and V is TRBV19; 11 nucleotides agree with TRBD1. The CDR3 DNA sequence: TGTGCCAGTAGTAGCACCGGGACAGGGGGGATTCCGTATGGCTACACCTTC. Translating it yields CASSSTGTGGIPYGYTF.